Described below is a single T cell receptor beta chain sequence and its context. This clone was recorded only once. No cognate antigen has been identified for it. Per-nucleotide qualities are absent, and no much larger clonotype sits a single base away. Each collaborating institution followed its own protocols to collect whole blood in K2EDTA tubes. For TCRbeta analysis, collaborators shipped samples as frozen whole blood, isolated PBMCs, or DNA extracted from either of those sample types. This sample was taken from a study of blood T cell repertoires in COVID-19 (dated by TCRdb to about 2020). About the full investigation: Samples from collaborators originated in the United States, Italy and Spain and spanned both the acute and convalescent phases of COVID-19. The dataset comprised deeply sampled blood TCRbeta repertoires from subjects exposed to, actively infected with, or recovered from COVID-19. The prospective study material was composed of cDNA or gDNA derived from T cells, B-cell-depleted T cells, or PBMCs. A freely available public database, intended as a resource for researchers studying the immune response to SARS-CoV-2, is where the repertoires were released. Samples came from the ongoing ImmuneRACE study (first 160 participants) plus 1,254 subjects from 6 global collaborators. Where available, HLA class I and class II types were obtained from metadata supplied by the sample provider rather than from assay-based typing. The sample metadata nearly always contained a de-identified subject ID, COVID-19 status, age in years and sex.

The immunoSEQ Assay, a bias-controlled multiplex PCR, was used to amplify TCRbeta CDR3 regions from genomic DNA. The study's processing was this. The number of nucleated cells in each sample was estimated by amplification of reference gene primers within the assay. Sequence reads were collapsed and filtered to measure the absolute abundance of every unique TCRbeta CDR3 rearrangement. For each sample, productive Simpson clonality was calculated as the square root of Simpson's diversity index across productive rearrangements. TCRdb obtained this table from immuneACCESS and retained in-frame rearrangements with V and J assigned. These tables miss some clones; where compared with another copy, unresolved V genes account for less than half of the shortfall, and the remainder is unexplained. Clonal size and the V and J genes are those of that table, whereas D and trimming came from the DNA. This sample comprises around 97,000 clones, roughly nine tenths of them detected only once. The ten largest clones capture more than 15% of the sample.

CDR1 and CDR2 were assigned from the germline V gene as MNHEY and SVGAGI. Including the terminal cysteine and phenylalanine, the CDR3 comprises 14 residues. The only DNA kept is the CDR3, 42 bases in frame from the first base. The germline ends are 17 bases apart after V is trimmed by 8 bases and J by 3 bases. The investigation overall reported the following: How much clinical and demographic metadata was included differed by source and by participant, and the metadata was provided uncurated.

The specimen sequenced was peripheral blood. The rearrangement combines TRBV6-5 with TRBJ2-7; the D region possibly corresponds to TRBD1 (6 bases align). This sequence originates from an elderly woman in a cohort sampled during active COVID-19. The DNA sequence is TGTGCCAGCCGCGGACATACAGGGAGCTACGAGCAGTACTTC. Its protein product is CASRGHTGSYEQYF.